This section outlines one T cell receptor (beta chain) sequence together with its context. Antigen unknown. Trimming cost V 6 bases and J 9 bases; bases outside gene matches: 5. The length of the CDR3 is 12 residues. The germline gives CDR1 MDHEN, CDR2 SYDVKM. The primer mix had 60 Vbeta and 13 Jbeta primers. The protocol was immunoSEQ multiplex PCR, while the TCRdb copy is restricted to in-frame clones and leaves out a portion. Counted here are 100,000 to 150,000 clones, more than 60% occurring once; the ten biggest clones make up roughly 3.6%. These data are taken from a study of cytomegalovirus exposure and HLA in healthy donors. Overall study results and limits: Links to common viral pathogens appeared, in a later analysis, for several of the most significant clusters.

The receptor was derived from a man aged 30-40 years in good health and CMV-seronegative. This chain links TRBV28 with TRBJ1-2, with 9 positions matching TRBD1. The sequenced material came from PBMCs. CDR3 sequence (DNA): TGTGCCAGCAGCCCCGGACAGGGGAGCTACACCTTC. It translates to CASSPGQGSYTF.